The following is a TCR beta chain sequence with its context. The sample belongs to a study of control samples from healthy donors and cancer patients. V shed 6 bases, J shed 6 bases, and the junction held 4 bases outside the gene matches. The CDR3 extends over 12 amino acids. This table comes from immunoSEQ multiplex PCR, and its TCRdb copy is limited to in-frame clones, with some not included. In the table there are 110,000 or so clones, around 89% of which are singletons. This TCR derives from a woman aged 50 to 60 in good health. The rearrangement links TRBV12-3 or TRBV12-4 to TRBJ1-2; TRBD1 agrees at 7 bases. Sequencing was carried out using blood. CDR3 sequence: CASSPTGNGYTF. CDR3 DNA: TGTGCCAGCAGCCCGACAGGGAATGGCTACACCTTC.